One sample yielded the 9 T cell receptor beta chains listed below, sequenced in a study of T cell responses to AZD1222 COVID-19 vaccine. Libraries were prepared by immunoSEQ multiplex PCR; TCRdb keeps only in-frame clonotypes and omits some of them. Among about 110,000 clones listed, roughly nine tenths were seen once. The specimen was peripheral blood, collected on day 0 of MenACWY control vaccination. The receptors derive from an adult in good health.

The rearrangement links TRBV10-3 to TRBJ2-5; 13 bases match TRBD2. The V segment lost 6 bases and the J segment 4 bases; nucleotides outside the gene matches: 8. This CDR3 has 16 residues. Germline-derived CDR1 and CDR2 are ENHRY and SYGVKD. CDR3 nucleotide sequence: TGTGCCATCAGAGCAGGGACTAGCGGGGTAAGAGAGACCCAGTACTTC. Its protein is CAIRAGTSGVRETQYF.

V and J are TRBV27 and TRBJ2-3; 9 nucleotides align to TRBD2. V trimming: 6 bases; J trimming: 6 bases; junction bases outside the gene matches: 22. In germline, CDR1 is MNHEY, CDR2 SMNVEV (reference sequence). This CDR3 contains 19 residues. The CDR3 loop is CASRLTPGIAGAPRDTQYF. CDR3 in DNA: TGTGCCAGCAGACTCACCCCGGGGATAGCGGGGGCCCCGCGGGATACGCAGTATTTT.

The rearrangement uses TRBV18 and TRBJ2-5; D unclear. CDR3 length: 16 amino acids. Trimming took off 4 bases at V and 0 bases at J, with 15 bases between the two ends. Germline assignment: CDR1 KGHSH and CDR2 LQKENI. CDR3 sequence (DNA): TGTGCCAGCTCACGGAACGGCCGATCGTACCAAGAGACCCAGTACTTC. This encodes CASSRNGRSYQETQYF.

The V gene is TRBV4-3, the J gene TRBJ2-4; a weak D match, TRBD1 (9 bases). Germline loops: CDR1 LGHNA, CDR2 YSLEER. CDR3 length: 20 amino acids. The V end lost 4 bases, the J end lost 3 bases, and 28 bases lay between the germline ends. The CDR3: CASSPYDRGEAGGVKNIQYF. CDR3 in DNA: TGCGCCAGCAGCCCCTACGACAGGGGGGAGGCGGGGGGCGTCAAAAACATTCAGTACTTC.

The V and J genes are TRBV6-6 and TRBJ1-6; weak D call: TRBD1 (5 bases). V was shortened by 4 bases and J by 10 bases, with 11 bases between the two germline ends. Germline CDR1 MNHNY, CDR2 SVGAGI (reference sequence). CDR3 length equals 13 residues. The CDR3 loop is CASSSQGESPLHF. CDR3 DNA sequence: TGTGCCAGCAGTTCGCAGGGAGAGTCACCCCTCCACTTT.

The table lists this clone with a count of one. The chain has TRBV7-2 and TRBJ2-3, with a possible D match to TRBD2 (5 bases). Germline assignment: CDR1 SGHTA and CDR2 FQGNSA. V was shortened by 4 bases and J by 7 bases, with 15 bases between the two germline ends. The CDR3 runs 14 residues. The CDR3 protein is CASSSLEGVNTQYF. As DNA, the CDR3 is TGTGCCAGCAGCTCGCTCGAGGGCGTGAATACGCAGTATTTT.

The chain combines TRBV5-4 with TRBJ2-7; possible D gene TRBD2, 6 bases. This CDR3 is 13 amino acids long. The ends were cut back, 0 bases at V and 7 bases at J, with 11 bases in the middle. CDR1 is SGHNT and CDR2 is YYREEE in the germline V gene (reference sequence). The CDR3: CASSLDLAREQYF. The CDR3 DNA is TGTGCCAGCAGCTTGGATCTAGCGCGGGAGCAGTACTTC.

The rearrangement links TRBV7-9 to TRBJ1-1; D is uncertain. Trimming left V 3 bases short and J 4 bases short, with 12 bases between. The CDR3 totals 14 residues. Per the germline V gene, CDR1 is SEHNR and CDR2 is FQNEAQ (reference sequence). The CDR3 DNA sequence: TGTGCCAGCAGCTTCGGCACAGTGGGCACTGAAGCTTTCTTT. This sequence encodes CASSFGTVGTEAFF.

The DNA for the CDR3 is TGCGCCAGCAGCCAAGTCGCGACAGGGAGCTCCTATAATTCACCCCTCCACTTT. It codes for CASSQVATGSSYNSPLHF. The chain links TRBV4-1 to TRBJ1-6; 7 bases align to TRBD1. The V and J ends lost 1 base and 0 bases, in that order; junction bases with no gene match: 6. CDR1 and CDR2 from the germline V gene are MGHRA and YSYEKL. This CDR3 comprises 18 residues.